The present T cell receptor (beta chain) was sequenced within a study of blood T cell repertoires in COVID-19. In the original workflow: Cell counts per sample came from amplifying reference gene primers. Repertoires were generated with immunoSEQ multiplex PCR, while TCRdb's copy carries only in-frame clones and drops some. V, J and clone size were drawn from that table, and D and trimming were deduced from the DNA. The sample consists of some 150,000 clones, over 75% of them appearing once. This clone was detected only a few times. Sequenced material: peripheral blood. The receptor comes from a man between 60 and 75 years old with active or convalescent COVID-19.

The CDR3, as DNA: TGTGCCAGCAGCCGACGCATTAGCTCGGCTCCCGGGGAGCTGTTTTTT. It translates to CASSRRISSAPGELFF. V is TRBV16 and J is TRBJ2-2; no reliable D call. Deletions cut 4 bases from V and 6 bases from J, with 18 bases between. There are 16 residues in the CDR3. Germline V gene lookup returns CDR1 KGHSY and CDR2 FQNENV.